One TCR beta chain is described in this entry. The antigen is not known. This entry is derived from a study of cytomegalovirus exposure and HLA in healthy donors. PCR amplification relied on 60 Vbeta primers (plus 13 Jbeta primers). Some clones are missing from TCRdb's copy, which holds only in-frame ones; the method was immunoSEQ multiplex PCR. The sample carries about 160,000 clones, 75% to 80% recorded once. General observations from the study: The records held CMV serostatus as the only immune exposure information. Several top significant clusters appeared, in a later analysis, to be linked to common viral pathogens.

The clonotype was recovered from a woman in her thirties or forties in good health and CMV-seronegative. Sequenced sample: PBMCs.

CDR3 sequence reads: CASSLLGGNQPQHF. The CDR3 DNA sequence: TGTGCCAGCAGCTTATTGGGGGGAAATCAGCCCCAGCATTTT. The rearrangement joins TRBV11-2 to TRBJ1-5; possibly TRBD1 for D (5 bases). V was cut by 2 bases and J by 4 bases, with 9 bases left in between. Per germline, CDR1 SGHAT and CDR2 FQNNGV. The CDR3 is 14 amino acids.